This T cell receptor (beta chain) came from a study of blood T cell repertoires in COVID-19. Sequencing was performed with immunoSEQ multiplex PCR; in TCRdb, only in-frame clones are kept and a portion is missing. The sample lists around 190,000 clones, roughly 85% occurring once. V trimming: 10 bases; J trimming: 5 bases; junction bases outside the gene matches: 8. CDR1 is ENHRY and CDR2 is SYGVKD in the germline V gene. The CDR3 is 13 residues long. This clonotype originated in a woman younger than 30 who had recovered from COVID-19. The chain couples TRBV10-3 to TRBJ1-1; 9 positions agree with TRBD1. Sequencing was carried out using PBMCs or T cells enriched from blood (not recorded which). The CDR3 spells CATLDRGETEAFF. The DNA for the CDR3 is TGTGCCACATTAGACAGGGGGGAGACTGAAGCTTTCTTT.